Given below is one TCR beta chain in context. CDR3 size: 16 residues. Germline CDR1 and CDR2: SNHLY and FYNNEI. Reanalyzing the 5' RACE reads, TCRdb keeps one entry per CDR3 protein, without DNA. The sample table sets out fewer than 400,000 distinct CDR3 sequences. This record comes from a study of T cells expressing NK-cell markers. The sequencing input was blood T cells: a sorted CD56 or NKG2C T cell subset, CD4+ or CD8+ T cells, or bulk PBMC T cells (not recorded which). The chain carries TRBV2 and TRBJ2-1; TCRdb gives TRBD2 as the D gene, but with no DNA this cannot be confirmed. The TCR was taken from a woman in her forties or fifties in good health. This chain's CDR3 is CASSEGLAEQNNEQFF.